Presented here are 20 T cell receptor beta chains from one specimen sequenced in a study of identical twins. TCRdb reprocessed the 5' RACE reads via MiXCR and lists one record per CDR3 protein. Among 150,000 or so distinct CDR3 sequences listed, 3% to 4.5% were seen once. The sample consisted of memory T cells sorted from blood. The origin of the receptors is a man between 18 and 35 years old in good health.

This clonotype was observed a handful of times. The chain uses TRBV27 and TRBJ2-4; tentatively, D is TRBD2 (6 bases). The germline V gene has CDR1 MNHEY and CDR2 SMNVEV (reference sequence). Trimming shortened V by 3 bases and J by 4 bases, and 7 bases separated the two germline ends. This CDR3 is 13 amino acids long. CDR3 bases: TGTGCCAGCAGTTTTAGCGGTAAAAACATTCAGTACTTC. Its translation is CASSFSGKNIQYF.

This clonotype was detected many times. This rearrangement joins TRBV6-5 to TRBJ1-2, with 12 bases fitting TRBD1. V was pared by 2 bases and J by 6 bases, with 10 bases of the junction left unmatched. The CDR3 spans 17 residues. Germline CDR1 is MNHEY and CDR2 is SVGAGI. CDR3 bases: TGTGCCAGCAGTTACACATCCGGGACAGGGGGCGCCGATGGCTACACCTTC. It encodes CASSYTSGTGGADGYTF.

CDR3 amino acids: CATSDTGTGVGAFF. The DNA for the CDR3 is TGTGCCACCAGTGATACGGGGACAGGGGTAGGAGCTTTCTTT. This chain joins TRBV24-1 and TRBJ1-1, with 10 bases that match TRBD1. V gave up 3 bases and J gave up 10 bases; unmatched junction bases: 7. There are 14 residues in the CDR3. CDR1 and CDR2 from the germline V gene are KGHDR and SFDVKD.

This clonotype was recorded many times. V usage is TRBV4-3 and J usage is TRBJ1-2, with D possibly TRBD1 on 6 matching bases. There are 15 residues in the CDR3. V was shortened by 0 bases and J by 4 bases, with 12 bases between the two germline ends. CDR1 is LGHNA and CDR2 is YSLEER in the germline V gene. CDR3 residues: CASSQDPQGSYGYTF. The CDR3 nucleotides read TGCGCCAGCAGCCAAGATCCCCAGGGGAGCTATGGCTACACCTTC.

This clonotype was counted at least ten times. The gene calls are TRBV28 and TRBJ2-3; 13 bases map to TRBD2. This CDR3 is 17 amino acids long. Germline CDR1 and CDR2: MDHEN and SYDVKM. Trimming took 10 bases from V and 2 from J; bases not matched to a gene: 12. CDR3 sequence: CANGPGLAGPITDTQYF. DNA for the CDR3: TGTGCCAACGGACCGGGACTAGCGGGACCTATCACAGATACGCAGTATTTT.

The sample holds many counts of this clonotype. The chain has TRBV2 and TRBJ2-1; 11 bases are a match to TRBD2. The CDR3 loop spans 15 amino acids. The V gene end was trimmed by 3 bases and the J gene end by 10 bases; junction bases not matched to a gene: 8. In germline, CDR1 is SNHLY, CDR2 FYNNEI. The CDR3 DNA sequence: TGTGCCAGCAGTGAGCTACTAGCGGGAGTGAGGGAGCAGTTCTTC. It codes for CASSELLAGVREQFF. Based on the CDR3 plus reference TRBV2 and TRBJ2-1, the full variable domain is EPEVTQTPSHQVTQMGQEVILRCVPISNHLYFYWYRQILGQKVEFLVSFYNNEISEKSEIFDDQFSVERPDGSNFTLKIRSTKLEDSAMYFCASSELLAGVREQFFGPGTRLTVL.

Many counts were recorded for this clonotype. The J gene is TRBJ1-1, the V gene TRBV3-1; D ambiguous. Germline V gene data show CDR1 as LGHDT and CDR2 as YNNKEL (reference sequence). Trimming stripped 1 base from V and 3 bases from J, with 3 bases between. The CDR3 runs to 12 residues. CDR3 in DNA: TGTGCCAGCAGCCAAGGGGACACTGAAGCTTTCTTT. Protein: CASSQGDTEAFF.

This clonotype has ten or more counts. The gene calls are TRBV3-1 and TRBJ1-1; tentatively, D is TRBD1 (5 bases). Trimming removed 1 base from V and 8 bases from J, with 8 bases in between. The CDR3 length is 12 residues. Looked up from germline, CDR1 is LGHDT and CDR2 is YNNKEL (reference sequence). The CDR3: CASSQGRGEAFF. The CDR3 region has the DNA TGTGCCAGCAGCCAAGGTCGGGGGGAAGCTTTCTTT.

This clonotype was observed a few times. The chain is built from TRBV6-2 or TRBV6-3 and TRBJ2-3; TRBD2 matches at 11 bases. The CDR3 length is 15 residues. J gave up 4 bases and V 6 bases, and 6 bases lay outside the gene matches. Germline V gene data show CDR1 as MNHEY and CDR2 as SVGEGT. The CDR3 sequence is CASRASGGLADTQYF. CDR3 coding DNA: TGTGCCAGCAGAGCTAGCGGGGGGTTGGCAGATACGCAGTATTTT.

The chain is built from TRBV4-2 and TRBJ2-1; TRBD2 aligns across 11 bases. Trimming cost V 4 bases and J 3 bases; bases outside gene matches: 11. CDR3 length equals 18 residues. Germline CDR1 is LGHNA and CDR2 is YNFKEQ. The DNA of the CDR3 is TGTGCCAGCAGCCGAAAAAGCGCGGGGACTAGCGGCTACAATGAGCAGTTCTTC. It codes for CASSRKSAGTSGYNEQFF.

This clonotype appeared many times. V usage is TRBV7-2 and J usage is TRBJ1-5, with D possibly matching TRBD1 (6 bases). The V and J ends lost 8 bases and 0 bases respectively, with 11 bases between them. This CDR3 is built from 14 residues. Germline CDR1 is SGHTA and CDR2 is FQGNSA. The CDR3 sequence is CASGTPYSNQPQHF. The CDR3 DNA sequence: TGTGCCAGCGGGACACCTTATAGCAATCAGCCCCAGCATTTT.

This clonotype was observed at least ten times. The chain recombines TRBV4-3 with TRBJ2-3; the D gene is possibly TRBD2 (7 bases). Deletions cut 2 bases from V and 0 bases from J, with 18 bases between. In germline, CDR1 is LGHNA, CDR2 YSLEER. The CDR3 covers 18 residues. The CDR3 region is CASSQLSPGGLSTDTQYF. The CDR3 bases are TGCGCCAGCAGCCAACTCTCCCCGGGGGGCCTCAGCACAGATACGCAGTATTTT.

At least ten counts were recorded for this clonotype. The genes are TRBV7-2 and TRBJ2-7; TRBD1 might be the D (5 bases). Trimming removed 3 bases at V and 7 bases at J, with 16 bases between. Germline V gene sequence: CDR1 SGHTA, CDR2 FQGNSA. The CDR3 totals 14 residues. This CDR3 reads CASSFEGALSEQYF. As DNA, the CDR3 is TGTGCCAGCAGCTTTGAAGGGGCCCTCTCTGAGCAGTACTTC.

The table lists this clonotype with many counts. CDR3 sequence: CASSSGRHNEQFF. CDR3 DNA: TGTGCCAGCAGCTCCGGGAGGCACAATGAGCAGTTCTTC. The J gene is TRBJ2-1, the V gene TRBV5-6; 7 bases agree with TRBD2. V dropped 3 bases and J dropped 5; count of bases not matched to a gene: 2. This CDR3 region has 13 residues. Germline V gene sequence: CDR1 SGHDT, CDR2 YYEEEE.

This clonotype came up many times. The chain joins TRBV25-1 to TRBJ2-7; D not resolved. V was pared by 7 bases and J by 0 bases, with 16 bases between. The CDR3 consists of 15 residues. Germline V gives CDR1 MGHDK, CDR2 SYGVNS. DNA of the CDR3: TGTGCCAGCACCCCCCCAGGAATTTACTCCTACGAGCAGTACTTC. Its translation is CASTPPGIYSYEQYF.

In this sample, this clonotype turned up many times. V and J are TRBV29-1 and TRBJ2-3; no definite D call. CDR3 length equals 12 residues. CDR1 is SQVTM, CDR2 ANQGSEA, per germline. Trimming took off 8 bases at V and 2 bases at J, with 11 bases between the two ends. Here the CDR3 DNA reads TGCAGCCTCAGCTGGTCCACAGATACGCAGTATTTT. Its protein product is CSLSWSTDTQYF.

This clonotype was observed at least ten times. The V and J genes are TRBV20-1 and TRBJ1-6, with TRBD1 as a possible D gene (6 bases). The CDR3 loop spans 16 amino acids. The ends were cut back, 7 bases at V and 7 bases at J, with 23 bases in the middle. Germline CDR1 reads DFQATT; CDR2 reads SNEGSKA (reference sequence). The CDR3 loop reads CSVERVQGKENSPLHF. For the CDR3, the DNA is TGCAGTGTTGAGAGGGTCCAGGGGAAAGAAAATTCACCCCTCCACTTT.

The table lists this clonotype with many counts. V usage is TRBV5-5 and J usage is TRBJ2-5, with a tentative D call TRBD1 (5 bases). V lost 4 bases, J lost 4 bases, and 11 bases lay in between. Germline V gene lookup returns CDR1 SGHKS and CDR2 YYEKEE (reference sequence). The CDR3 totals 13 residues. This chain's CDR3 is CASSLQGGETQYF. The CDR3 DNA reads TGTGCCAGCAGCCTTCAGGGTGGAGAGACCCAGTACTTC. Filled out from reference TRBV5-5 and TRBJ2-5, the complete variable domain reads DAGVTQSPTHLIKTRGQQVTLRCSPISGHKSVSWYQQVLGQGPQFIFQYYEKEERGRGNFPDRFSARQFPNYSSELNVNALLLGDSALYLCASSLQGGETQYFGPGTRLLVL.

The sample holds many counts of this clonotype. The chain carries TRBV3-1 and TRBJ2-3; D gene uncertain. The germline V gene has CDR1 LGHDT and CDR2 YNNKEL (reference sequence). V was clipped by 1 base and J by 0 bases, with 8 bases between them. The length of the CDR3 is 15 residues. CDR3 loop: CASSQGTVSTDTQYF. The CDR3 nucleotides read TGTGCCAGCAGCCAAGGGACCGTAAGCACAGATACGCAGTATTTT.

This clonotype was counted at least ten times. V is TRBV29-1 and J is TRBJ2-7; 8 nucleotides match TRBD1. Germline assignment: CDR1 SQVTM and CDR2 ANQGSEA. J lost 4 bases, V lost 6 bases, and 8 bases had no gene match. This CDR3 is built from 13 residues. The CDR3 region has the DNA TGCAGCGTCATCGGACAGGGAAAATACGAGCAGTACTTC. Translating it yields CSVIGQGKYEQYF.